The TCR beta chain under discussion was sequenced for a study of molecular identifiers for immune sequencing clone quantification. This clonotype was counted at least ten times. The CDR3 is 15 amino acids. The germline V gene encodes CDR1 LNHDA and CDR2 SQIVND (reference sequence). The ends were cut back, 1 base at V and 1 base at J, with 9 bases in the middle. Based on a CD8+CD4-CCR7+CD45RA+ profile, naive CD8 T cells were sorted. TCRdb passed the PCR reads through MiXCR, listing each CDR3 protein once. The sample comprises approximately 630,000 distinct CDR3 sequences, about 25% of which are singletons, and 0.75% to 0.8% rests with the top ten.

Specimen: naive CD8+ T cells from blood, with Jurkat cell RNA spiked in. The subset: FACS-sorted CD8+CD4-CCR7+CD45RA+ naive T cells. The sequence was collected from a human donor in good health. Some libraries in this study had Jurkat cell RNA spiked in. The chain links TRBV19 to TRBJ2-3, with D unresolved. The CDR3 sequence: CASSIGVRGTDTQYF. CDR3 in DNA: TGTGCCAGTAGTATAGGAGTGCGTGGCACAGATACGCAGTATTTT. The whole variable domain, remainder taken from reference TRBV19 and TRBJ2-3, is DGGITQSPKYLFRKEGQNVTLSCEQNLNHDAMYWYRQDPGQGLRLIYYSQIVNDFQKGDIAEGYSVSREKKESFPLTVTSAQKNPTAFYLCASSIGVRGTDTQYFGPGTRLTVL.